This TCR beta chain was recorded in a study of a mutant IDH1 vaccine in newly diagnosed glioma. On the study more broadly: The initiation of vaccination occurred 4-6 weeks after radiotherapy alone, or with temozolomide cycles. Therapy received beforehand was radiotherapy, temozolomide, or both, with most patients given both.

Notes on this clone: The antigen remains unidentified.

Time point described: week 23, last vaccination. What each vaccine dose contained was 300 ug of mutant IDH1 20-mer peptide, accompanied by topical imiquimod. Some clones are missing from TCRdb's copy, which holds only in-frame ones; the method was immunoSEQ multiplex PCR. Counted here are 25,000 to 35,000 clones, around 89% occurring once; the ten biggest clones make up around 2.4%. The CDR3 is 16 amino acids. Germline V gives CDR1 SGHTS, CDR2 YDEGEE. V lost 0 bases, J lost 2 bases, and 5 bases stayed unmatched. Study-wide findings and caveats: Researchers report vaccine-induced immune responses in over 90% of patients. Apparently unrelated to pseudoprogression were changes in the top peripheral T cell clonotypes.

V is TRBV5-8 and J is TRBJ1-5; 7 bases map to TRBD1. The sequences come from PBMCs, collected from a glioma patient whose treatment included an IDH1 peptide vaccine. This TCR came from a man in his forties with glioma. The CDR3 DNA reads TGTGCCAGCAGCTTGGAAGGGGGCGTTGGCAATCAGCCCCAGCATTTT. Encoded protein: CASSLEGGVGNQPQHF.